These T cell receptor beta chains were read from a single sample in a study of shared clonotypes between healthy human individuals. Profiling relied on immunoSEQ multiplex PCR, and the TCRdb table lists in-frame clones only, not all of them. The table includes approximately 330,000 clones, more than 60% detected once. The sequencing sample was made of memory CD4+ T cells sorted from blood. All receptors come from a man aged 25-45 years in good health. The CDR3 runs from the conserved cysteine through the conserved F or W. A D gene is named only where the DNA matches it firmly. Not every row has a clone size; where given, it reads once, few, many or a size class.

>TRBD1|.|TRBV5-1|TRBJ2-7
TGCGCCAGCTCAGCCTTCAGACAGGGACGCCCCTACGAGCAGTACTTC
CASSAFRQGRPYEQYF
>.|few|TRBV15|TRBJ2-5
TGTGCCACCAGCAGAGTAGAAGAGACCCAGTACTTC
CATSRVEETQYF
>.|.|TRBV25-1|TRBJ1-2
TGTGCCAGCAGTAATGCCGTGGGGATTTCTAACTATGGCTACACCTTC
CASSNAVGISNYGYTF
>.|.|TRBV6-6|TRBJ1-2
TGTGCCAGCGGGGAGGGTCTTTTTGAGGGCTACACCTTC
CASGEGLFEGYTF
>TRBD2|.|TRBV11-2|TRBJ2-1
TGTGCCAGCAGCCCCCCAGGGCTAGCGGGTTCTGAGCAGTTCTTC
CASSPPGLAGSEQFF
>.|.|TRBV2|TRBJ2-1
TGTGCCAGCAGTGAAGCCCACCCCGGTTGGGGACTCTACAATGAGCAGTTCTTC
CASSEAHPGWGLYNEQFF
>.|.|TRBV5-6|TRBJ2-2
TGTGCCAGCAGCCAGGGGCGTCTAGGGACCGGGGAGCTGTTTTTT
CASSQGRLGTGELFF
>.|.|TRBV29-1|TRBJ2-1
TGCAGCGTTGGTCAGGACATTTACAATGAGCAGTTCTTC
CSVGQDIYNEQFF
>.|once|TRBV7-9|TRBJ2-5
TGTGCCAGCAGCTTACTAGGGGAGACCCAGTACTTC
CASSLLGETQYF
>TRBD1|.|TRBV19|TRBJ2-7
TGTGCCAGTAGTAATACCGGGACAGGGACCCACGAGCAGTACTTC
CASSNTGTGTHEQYF
>TRBD2|.|TRBV9|TRBJ2-5
TGTGCCAGCAGCGGCGGGGGGAGCGAAGAGACCCAGTACTTC
CASSGGGSEETQYF
>.|.|TRBV12-2|TRBJ1-1
TGTGCAAGTCGAAGGGGGTGGTGGAGGGGCACTGAAGCTTTCTTT
CASRRGWWRGTEAFF
>.|.|TRBV13|TRBJ2-7
TGTGCCAGCAGCCGAAAGGGCGAGCAGTACTTC
CASSRKGEQYF
>.|once|TRBV14|TRBJ1-1
TGTGCCAGCAGCCAAGTTGAGGTTGGAGAAGCTTTCTTT
CASSQVEVGEAFF
>TRBD1|.|TRBV11-2|TRBJ2-7
TGTGCCAGCAGCTTACAGGGGGCCATATACGAGCAGTACTTC
CASSLQGAIYEQYF
>.|.|TRBV7-9|TRBJ2-4
TGTGCCAGCAGCTTACGGCAGGGAGCCAAAAACATTCAGTACTTC
CASSLRQGAKNIQYF
>.|.|TRBV7-9|TRBJ2-1
TGTGCCAGCAGCTTAGGGACTCCGGGGGAGCAGTTCTTC
CASSLGTPGEQFF
>.|once|TRBV7-3|TRBJ2-1
TGTGCCAGCAGCCCGGGCGGGTCCTACAATGAGCAGTTCTTC
CASSPGGSYNEQFF
>.|many|TRBV7-9|TRBJ2-7
TGTGCCAGCAGACTTATACAGGGAACCGAGCAGTACTTC
CASRLIQGTEQYF
>.|.|TRBV6-1|TRBJ2-5
TGTGCCACCGCACAGGGACAGACCCAGTACTTC
CATAQGQTQYF
>.|.|TRBV6-1|TRBJ1-3
TGTGCCAGCAGTGAGTCGGACGGAAACACCATATATTTT
CASSESDGNTIYF
>.|.|TRBV5-1|TRBJ2-5
TGCGCCAGCAGCTTGTATTGGGGAGAGACCCAGTACTTC
CASSLYWGETQYF